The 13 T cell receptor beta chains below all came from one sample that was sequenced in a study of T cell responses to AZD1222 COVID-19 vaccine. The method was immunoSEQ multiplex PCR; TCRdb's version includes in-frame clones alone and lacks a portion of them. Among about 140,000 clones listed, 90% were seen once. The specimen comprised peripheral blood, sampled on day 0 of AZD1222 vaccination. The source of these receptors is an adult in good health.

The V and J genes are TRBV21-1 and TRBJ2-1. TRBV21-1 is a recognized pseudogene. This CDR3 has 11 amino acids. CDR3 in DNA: TGTGCCAGCAGCCCTTGGAATGAGCAGTTCTTC. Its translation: CASSPWNEQFF.

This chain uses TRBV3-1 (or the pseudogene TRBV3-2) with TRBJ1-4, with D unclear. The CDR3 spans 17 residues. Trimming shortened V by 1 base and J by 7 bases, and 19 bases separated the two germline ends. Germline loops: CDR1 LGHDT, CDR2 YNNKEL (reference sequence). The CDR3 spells CASSQVVARTSGEKLFF. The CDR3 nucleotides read TGTGCCAGCAGCCAAGTTGTGGCTCGGACTTCTGGTGAAAAACTGTTTTTT.

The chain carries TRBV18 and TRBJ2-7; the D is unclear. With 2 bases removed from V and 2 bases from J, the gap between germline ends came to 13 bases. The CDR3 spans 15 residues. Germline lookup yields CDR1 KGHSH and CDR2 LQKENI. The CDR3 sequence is CASSPGIPGTYEQYF. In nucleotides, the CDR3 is TGTGCCAGCTCACCAGGAATCCCTGGGACCTACGAGCAGTACTTC.

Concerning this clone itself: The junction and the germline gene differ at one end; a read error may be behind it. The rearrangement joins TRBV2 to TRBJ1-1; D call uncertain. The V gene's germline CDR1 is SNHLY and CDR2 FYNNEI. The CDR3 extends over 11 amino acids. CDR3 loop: CASSGTTSLIF. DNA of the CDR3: TGTGCCAGCAGCGGAACCACCTCTCTGATCTTT.

CDR3 nucleotide sequence: TGCGCCAGCAGCTTGGGTACAGATGAAAAACTGTTTTTT. Translated, it gives CASSLGTDEKLFF. This chain uses TRBV5-1 with TRBJ1-4, with no clear D. V lost 0 bases, J lost 6 bases, and 6 bases lay in between. This CDR3 contains 13 residues. Looked up from germline, CDR1 is SGHRS and CDR2 is YFSETQ.

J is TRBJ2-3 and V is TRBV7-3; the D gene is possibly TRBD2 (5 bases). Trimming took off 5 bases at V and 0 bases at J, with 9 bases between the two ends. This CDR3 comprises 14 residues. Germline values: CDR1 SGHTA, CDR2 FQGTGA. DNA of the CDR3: TGTGCCAGCAGCCGGGAACGTAGCACAGATACGCAGTATTTT. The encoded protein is CASSRERSTDTQYF.

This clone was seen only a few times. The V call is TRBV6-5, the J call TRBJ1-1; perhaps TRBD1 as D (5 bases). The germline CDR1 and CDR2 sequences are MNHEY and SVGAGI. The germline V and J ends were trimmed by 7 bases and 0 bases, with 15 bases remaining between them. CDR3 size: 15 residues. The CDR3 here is CASTSGRQMNTEAFF. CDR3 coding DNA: TGTGCCAGCACTTCGGGCCGACAGATGAACACTGAAGCTTTCTTT.

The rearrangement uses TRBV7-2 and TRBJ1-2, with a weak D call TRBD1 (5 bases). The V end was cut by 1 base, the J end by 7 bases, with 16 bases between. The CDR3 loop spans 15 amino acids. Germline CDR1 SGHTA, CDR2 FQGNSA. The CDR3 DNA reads TGTGCCAGCAGCTTAGTTCCAGAGGCTGGGGGTGGCTACACCTTC. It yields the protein CASSLVPEAGGGYTF. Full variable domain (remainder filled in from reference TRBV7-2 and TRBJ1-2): GAGVSQSPSNKVTEKGKDVELRCDPISGHTALYWYRQSLGQGLEFLIYFQGNSAPDKSGLPSDRFSAERTGGSVSTLTIQRTQQEDSAVYLCASSLVPEAGGGYTFGSGTRLTVV.

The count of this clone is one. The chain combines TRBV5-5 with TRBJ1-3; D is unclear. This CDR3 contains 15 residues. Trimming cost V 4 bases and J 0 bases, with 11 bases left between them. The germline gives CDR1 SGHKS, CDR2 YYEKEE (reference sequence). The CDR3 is CASSPDPASGNTIYF. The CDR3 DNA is TGTGCCAGCAGCCCAGACCCCGCCTCTGGAAACACCATATATTTT.

Here the CDR3 DNA reads TGTGCCTGGAGTCAGTCATACGTCGGTCAGCCCCAGCATTTT. Amino acid sequence: CAWSQSYVGQPQHF. The genes are TRBV30 and TRBJ1-5; D gene ambiguous. V was shortened by 2 bases and J by 6 bases, with 14 bases between the two germline ends. This CDR3 contains 14 residues. The germline CDR1 and CDR2 sequences are GTSNPN and SVGIG (reference sequence).

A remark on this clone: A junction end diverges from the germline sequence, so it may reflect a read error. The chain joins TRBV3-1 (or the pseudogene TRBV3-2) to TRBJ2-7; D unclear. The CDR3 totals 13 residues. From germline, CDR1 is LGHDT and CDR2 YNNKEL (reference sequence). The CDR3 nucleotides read TGTGCCAGCAGCCAAGATCCGCCCTATGAGCAGTACTTC. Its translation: CASSQDPPYEQYF.

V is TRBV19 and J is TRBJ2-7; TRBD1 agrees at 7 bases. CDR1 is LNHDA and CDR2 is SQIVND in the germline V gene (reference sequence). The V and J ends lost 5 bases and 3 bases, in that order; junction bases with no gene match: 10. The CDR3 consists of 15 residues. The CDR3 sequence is CASSAGDSHFYEQYF. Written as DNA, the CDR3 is TGTGCCAGTAGTGCCGGGGACAGCCATTTCTACGAGCAGTACTTC. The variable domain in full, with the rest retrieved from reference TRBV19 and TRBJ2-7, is DGGITQSPKYLFRKEGQNVTLSCEQNLNHDAMYWYRQDPGQGLRLIYYSQIVNDFQKGDIAEGYSVSREKKESFPLTVTSAQKNPTAFYLCASSAGDSHFYEQYFGPGTRLTVT.

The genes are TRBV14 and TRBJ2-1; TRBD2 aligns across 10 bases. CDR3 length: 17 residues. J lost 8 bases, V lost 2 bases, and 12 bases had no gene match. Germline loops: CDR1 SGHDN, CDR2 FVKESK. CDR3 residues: CASSQLRRASGGDEQFF. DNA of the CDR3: TGTGCCAGCAGCCAACTCCGGCGGGCTAGCGGGGGTGATGAGCAGTTCTTC.